These 29 T cell receptor beta chains came from one sample sequenced in a study of shared clonotypes between healthy human individuals. Assay used: immunoSEQ multiplex PCR; TCRdb lists only in-frame clones, some missing. The repertoire has more than 1.2 million clones, around 98.5% of them found once; the top ten carry around 0.33%. Sequencing was done on a sample of naive CD4+ T cells sorted from blood. As for subset: CD45RA+ positively selected. These receptors were taken from a man between 25 and 39 years old in good health.

The rearrangement joins TRBV5-1 to TRBJ2-1, with D possibly being TRBD2 (6 bases). This CDR3 is 16 amino acids long. Per germline, CDR1 SGHRS and CDR2 YFSETQ. V gave up 0 bases and J gave up 2 bases, with 12 bases separating them. CDR3 nucleotide sequence: TGCGCCAGCAGCTTGGTCGCGGGGTGGACCTACAATGAGCAGTTCTTC. This sequence encodes CASSLVAGWTYNEQFF.

The chain couples TRBV27 to TRBJ2-1, with a weak D call TRBD2 (6 bases). CDR1 MNHEY and CDR2 SMNVEV come from the germline V gene (reference sequence). Trimming removed 9 bases from V and 5 bases from J, with 20 bases in between. The CDR3 covers 15 residues. The CDR3 sequence: CASRKVGLGNNEQFF. The CDR3, as DNA: TGTGCCAGTCGAAAAGTGGGACTTGGGAACAATGAGCAGTTCTTC.

The V gene is TRBV18, the J gene TRBJ2-1, with 8 positions matching TRBD1. This CDR3 has 15 amino acids. Trimming at V came to 3 bases and at J to 3 bases, leaving 4 bases not matched to a gene. CDR1 and CDR2 from the germline V gene are KGHSH and LQKENI. The CDR3 region is CASSPTGVDYNEQFF. For the CDR3, the DNA is TGTGCCAGCTCACCGACAGGGGTTGACTACAATGAGCAGTTCTTC.

As for this clone: At the DNA level, this CDR3 is encoded by other sequences in the same sample as well. The chain recombines TRBV9 with TRBJ2-1, with D tentatively TRBD1 (5 bases). V was pared by 2 bases and J by 1 base, with 7 bases between. Per germline, CDR1 SGDLS and CDR2 YYNGEE. CDR3 length equals 14 residues. The CDR3 DNA reads TGTGCCAGCAGCGTCACAGGATCCTACAATGAGCAGTTCTTC. Its translation is CASSVTGSYNEQFF. Full variable domain (remainder filled in from reference TRBV9 and TRBJ2-1): DSGVTQTPKHLITATGQRVTLRCSPRSGDLSVYWYQQSLDQGLQFLIQYYNGEERAKGNILERFSAQQFPDLHSELNLSSLELGDSALYFCASSVTGSYNEQFFGPGTRLTVL.

This clone was seen only once. V is TRBV6-1 and J is TRBJ1-2; no definite D call. Trimming pared 6 bases from V and 4 bases from J, leaving 6 bases between. The CDR3 loop spans 11 amino acids. The germline CDR1 and CDR2 sequences are MNHNS and SASEGT. The CDR3 DNA sequence: TGTGCCAGCAGGGGGATCTATGGCTACACCTTC. Residues: CASRGIYGYTF.

V gene TRBV29-1 combines with J gene TRBJ2-7; 8 bases are a match to TRBD1. Germline CDR1 is SQVTM and CDR2 is ANQGSEA. J was trimmed by 11 bases and V by 0 bases; bases with no gene match: 6. CDR3 size: 12 residues. DNA of the CDR3: TGCAGCGTTGAAGAACCCAGGGGGCCGGAGTACTTC. Amino acid sequence: CSVEEPRGPEYF.

This chain uses TRBV28 with TRBJ1-5, with D tentatively TRBD1 (6 bases). V lost 3 bases, J lost 1 base, and 10 bases lay in between. This CDR3 is 15 amino acids long. Per germline, CDR1 MDHEN and CDR2 SYDVKM. For the CDR3, the DNA is TGTGCCAGCAGTTTTACAGGGAGAAGCAATCAGCCCCAGCATTTT. As protein: CASSFTGRSNQPQHF.

The rearrangement joins TRBV4-3 to TRBJ1-1, with D perhaps matching TRBD1 (5 bases). Germline V gives CDR1 LGHNA, CDR2 YSLEER. The CDR3 consists of 16 residues. The V end lost 0 bases, the J end lost 0 bases, and 11 bases lay between the germline ends. The CDR3 coding sequence is TGCGCCAGCAGCCAAGATTGGGTCAGGGTGAACACTGAAGCTTTCTTT. It specifies CASSQDWVRVNTEAFF.

This chain uses TRBV30 with TRBJ2-2, with 7 nucleotides matching TRBD1. The length of the CDR3 is 15 residues. Germline CDR1 and CDR2: GTSNPN and SVGIG (reference sequence). V was clipped by 3 bases and J by 2 bases; unmatched bases: 6. The CDR3 DNA reads TGTGCCTGGAGATCGGGACAGATCAACACCGGGGAGCTGTTTTTT. It yields the protein CAWRSGQINTGELFF.

This sequence joins TRBV6-1 and TRBJ1-1; 8 bases match TRBD1. The CDR3 spans 13 residues. The V gene's germline CDR1 is MNHNS and CDR2 SASEGT. V lost 5 bases, J lost 5 bases, and 4 bases stayed unmatched. In DNA form, the CDR3 reads TGTGCCAGCAGTCCCAGGGGGCGGACTGAAGCTTTCTTT. Its translation is CASSPRGRTEAFF.

In DNA form, the CDR3 reads TGTGCCAGCCAAAACACTAGCAGGATTGAGACCCAGTACTTC. This translates into CASQNTSRIETQYF. The chain couples TRBV2 to TRBJ2-5; TRBD2 is a possible D gene (6 bases). This CDR3 is 14 amino acids long. Trimming took 8 bases from V and 5 from J, leaving 18 bases between them. Germline CDR1 and CDR2: SNHLY and FYNNEI.

The V and J genes are TRBV11-2 and TRBJ2-3; a possible D gene is TRBD1 (5 bases). The germline V gene encodes CDR1 SGHAT and CDR2 FQNNGV. This CDR3 contains 15 residues. The germline V and J ends were trimmed by 3 bases and 3 bases, with 13 bases remaining between them. This CDR3 reads CASSFLDIQTDTQYF. The CDR3 nucleotides read TGTGCCAGCAGCTTTTTGGACATTCAGACAGATACGCAGTATTTT.

This sequence joins TRBV2 and TRBJ1-4; 8 nucleotides align to TRBD1. Germline CDR1 is SNHLY and CDR2 is FYNNEI. The CDR3 length is 15 residues. J lost 10 bases, V lost 6 bases, and 13 bases had no gene match. Here the CDR3 reads CASRNNIQGARKLFF. CDR3 DNA sequence: TGTGCCAGCAGGAACAACATTCAGGGGGCGCGAAAACTGTTTTTT. Based on the CDR3 plus reference TRBV2 and TRBJ1-4, the full variable domain is EPEVTQTPSHQVTQMGQEVILRCVPISNHLYFYWYRQILGQKVEFLVSFYNNEISEKSEIFDDQFSVERPDGSNFTLKIRSTKLEDSAMYFCASRNNIQGARKLFFGSGTQLSVL.

The chain is built from TRBV28 and TRBJ2-7; TRBD1 agrees at 12 bases. This CDR3 contains 14 residues. V lost 5 bases to trimming and J lost 7 bases; unmatched junction nucleotides: 6. CDR1 and CDR2 (germline): MDHEN, SYDVKM. The DNA for the CDR3 is TGTGCCAGCAGTACGGGACAGGGGGCGAGAGAGCAGTACTTC. Amino acid sequence: CASSTGQGAREQYF.

This clone came up once. This sequence joins TRBV10-3 and TRBJ1-2; TRBD1 is a possible D gene (5 bases). This CDR3 is 13 amino acids long. Trimming cost V 3 bases and J 2 bases, with 7 bases left between them. The germline gives CDR1 ENHRY, CDR2 SYGVKD. CDR3 loop: CAISDRQNYGYTF. In DNA form, the CDR3 reads TGTGCCATCAGTGATAGACAGAACTATGGCTACACCTTC.

The rearrangement uses TRBV18 and TRBJ2-3, with D unclear. The CDR3 is made up of 15 amino acids. V was pared by 0 bases and J by 6 bases, with 13 bases between. In germline, CDR1 is KGHSH, CDR2 LQKENI. DNA for the CDR3: TGTGCCAGCTCACCACCGTCTCCCAGGATGGATACGCAGTATTTT. This codes for CASSPPSPRMDTQYF.

The chain combines TRBV18 with TRBJ2-2; 8 bases agree with TRBD1. Per the germline V gene, CDR1 is KGHSH and CDR2 is LQKENI. Unmatched junction bases numbered 9, after V lost 3 bases and J lost 6 bases. The CDR3 loop spans 16 amino acids. This CDR3 is CASSPTQGAFPGELFF. As DNA, the CDR3 is TGTGCCAGCTCACCGACCCAGGGGGCATTCCCCGGGGAGCTGTTTTTT.

The rearrangement uses TRBV10-3 and TRBJ2-5; tentative D call: TRBD2 (6 bases). CDR1 and CDR2 from the germline V gene are ENHRY and SYGVKD. This CDR3 has 15 residues. V lost 8 bases to trimming and J lost 1 base, with 17 bases between them. The CDR3 loop reads CAIVLCGKCQETQYF. In DNA, the CDR3 is TGTGCCATCGTTCTCTGCGGGAAGTGCCAAGAGACCCAGTACTTC.

This CDR3 reads CASSSDRADGELFF. The CDR3 DNA is TGCGCCAGCAGTTCGGACAGGGCTGACGGGGAGCTGTTTTTT. The chain couples TRBV10-1 to TRBJ2-2; 8 positions agree with TRBD1. V dropped 5 bases and J dropped 7; count of bases not matched to a gene: 6. CDR1 WNHNN and CDR2 SYGVQD come from the germline V gene (reference sequence). The CDR3 has 14 amino acids.

As for this clone: The identical CDR3 is also encoded by other nucleotide sequences in the sample. The chain is built from TRBV27 and TRBJ1-1; no clear D gene. V shed 3 bases and J shed 1 base, with 6 bases lying between them. This CDR3 contains 13 residues. Germline lookup yields CDR1 MNHEY and CDR2 SMNVEV (reference sequence). The CDR3 DNA is TGTGCCAGCAGTTTCTGGGAGAACACTGAAGCTTTCTTT. Translation gives CASSFWENTEAFF.

V is TRBV21-1 and J is TRBJ2-1. TRBV21-1 is noted as a pseudogene. CDR3 length: 20 amino acids. The CDR3 sequence is CASSPAGTVKIISSYNEQFF. CDR3 bases: TGTGCCAGCAGCCCCGCCGGGACGGTAAAGATAATAAGCTCCTACAATGAGCAGTTCTTC.

The chain has TRBV6-6 and TRBJ2-1; D is possibly TRBD2 (6 bases). The CDR3 has 16 amino acids. Deletions cut 8 bases from V and 3 bases from J, with 20 bases between. CDR1 MNHNY and CDR2 SVGAGI come from the germline V gene (reference sequence). CDR3 DNA sequence: TGTGCCAGCGAAAGTCTGGGGCGGGAAAACTACAATGAGCAGTTCTTC. Its translation is CASESLGRENYNEQFF.

J is TRBJ2-3 and V is TRBV2; TRBD2 agrees at 7 bases. CDR3 length: 15 amino acids. Losses at the gene ends were 7 bases for V and 4 bases for J; bases not matched to a gene: 11. Germline V lookup: CDR1 SNHLY, CDR2 FYNNEI. CDR3 in amino acids: CASTTRGRSADTQYF. The CDR3 nucleotides are TGTGCCAGCACGACCCGCGGGAGAAGCGCAGATACGCAGTATTTT.

V gene TRBV27 combines with J gene TRBJ2-1; 8 bases fit TRBD2. The trim removed 0 bases at V and 3 bases at J, leaving 4 bases unmatched. CDR3 length: 16 amino acids. Germline CDR1 MNHEY, CDR2 SMNVEV (reference sequence). The CDR3 here is CASSLSRLAGYNEQFF. The CDR3 DNA follows: TGTGCCAGCAGTTTATCCCGGCTAGCGGGCTACAATGAGCAGTTCTTC.

This chain uses TRBV25-1 with TRBJ2-3; possible D gene TRBD1, 5 bases. Per the germline V gene, CDR1 is MGHDK and CDR2 is SYGVNS. Trimming took off 2 bases at V and 5 bases at J, with 17 bases between the two ends. The CDR3 is 16 amino acids. The chain's CDR3 is CASSETRSGLIDTQYF. The CDR3 DNA reads as TGTGCCAGCAGTGAAACCCGATCAGGGCTAATAGATACGCAGTATTTT. The variable domain in full, with the rest retrieved from reference TRBV25-1 and TRBJ2-3, is EADIYQTPRYLVIGTGKKITLECSQTMGHDKMYWYQQDPGMELHLIHYSYGVNSTEKGDLSSESTVSRIRTEHFPLTLESARPSHTSQYLCASSETRSGLIDTQYFGPGTRLTVL.

Only one count was recorded for this clone. Other DNA sequences within the sample encode an identical CDR3. The rearrangement uses TRBV2 and TRBJ2-1; D uncertain. This CDR3 is built from 13 residues. Germline V gene sequence: CDR1 SNHLY, CDR2 FYNNEI. Trimming shortened V by 4 bases and J by 4 bases, and 8 bases separated the two germline ends. Here the CDR3 reads CASSVLVYNEQFF. The CDR3 DNA follows: TGTGCCAGCAGTGTGCTAGTTTACAATGAGCAGTTCTTC. The variable domain in full, completed from reference TRBV2 and TRBJ2-1, reads EPEVTQTPSHQVTQMGQEVILRCVPISNHLYFYWYRQILGQKVEFLVSFYNNEISEKSEIFDDQFSVERPDGSNFTLKIRSTKLEDSAMYFCASSVLVYNEQFFGPGTRLTVL.

The gene calls are TRBV6-5 and TRBJ1-3; D remains unclear. Germline CDR1 is MNHEY and CDR2 is SVGAGI. The CDR3 runs 13 residues. V lost 5 bases and J 1 base, leaving 6 bases between the germline ends. The CDR3 sequence is CASSTRSGNTIYF. CDR3 bases: TGTGCCAGCAGTACCCGATCTGGAAACACCATATATTTT.

The J gene is TRBJ2-1, the V gene TRBV5-4; the match to TRBD2 covers 14 bases. Germline CDR1 is SGHNT and CDR2 is YYREEE (reference sequence). Trimming at V came to 3 bases and at J to 10 bases, leaving 9 bases not matched to a gene. The CDR3 totals 16 residues. The CDR3 loop is CASSSQTSGRAGEQFF. CDR3 nucleotides: TGTGCCAGCAGCTCCCAGACTAGCGGGAGGGCCGGGGAGCAGTTCTTC.

The chain employs TRBV6-5 and TRBJ1-2; D not resolved. This CDR3 has 13 amino acids. CDR1 and CDR2 from the germline V gene are MNHEY and SVGAGI. Trimming left V 5 bases short and J 6 bases short, with 13 bases between. The CDR3 reads CASSDTAIHGYTF. The CDR3 region has the DNA TGTGCCAGCAGTGATACAGCCATCCATGGCTACACCTTC.